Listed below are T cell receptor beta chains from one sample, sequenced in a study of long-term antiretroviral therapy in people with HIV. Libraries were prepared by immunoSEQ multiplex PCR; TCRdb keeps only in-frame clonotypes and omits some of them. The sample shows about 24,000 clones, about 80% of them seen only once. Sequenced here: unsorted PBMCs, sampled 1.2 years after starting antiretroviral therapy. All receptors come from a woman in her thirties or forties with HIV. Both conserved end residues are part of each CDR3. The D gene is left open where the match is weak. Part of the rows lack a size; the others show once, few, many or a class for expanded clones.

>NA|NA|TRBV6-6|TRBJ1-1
TGTGCCAGCAGTGACCAGCGCAACACTGAAGCTTTCTTT
CASSDQRNTEAFF
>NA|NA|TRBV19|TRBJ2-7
TGTGCCAGTTCAATGGGGTCCCCGGGGGAGCAGTACTTC
CASSMGSPGEQYF
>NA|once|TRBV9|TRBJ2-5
TGTGCCAGCAGCAGAGCGGCGGAGGTTATAGAGACCCAGTACTTC
CASSRAAEVIETQYF
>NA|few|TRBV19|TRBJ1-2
TGTGCCAGTAGTAATGGCCGGGGAATGAACTATGGCTACACCTTC
CASSNGRGMNYGYTF
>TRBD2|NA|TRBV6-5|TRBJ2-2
TGTGCCAGCAGTTACTCGTCGGGAGGAGGGACCGGGGAGCTGTTTTTT
CASSYSSGGGTGELFF
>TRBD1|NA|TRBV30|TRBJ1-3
TGTGCCTGGAGTGTACGAGGGGGCGCGAACACCATATATTTT
CAWSVRGGANTIYF
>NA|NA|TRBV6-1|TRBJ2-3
TGTGCCAGCAGACCGCGAGACCCTTATTCTGGTACGCAGTATTTT
CASRPRDPYSGTQYF
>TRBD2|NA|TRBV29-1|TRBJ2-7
TGCAGCGTTGCTGAACTAGCGGGGGCCTACGAGCAGTACTTC
CSVAELAGAYEQYF
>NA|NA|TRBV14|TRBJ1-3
TGTGCCAGCAGCCAAGAGCGATTCCACTCTGGAAACACCATATATTTT
CASSQERFHSGNTIYF
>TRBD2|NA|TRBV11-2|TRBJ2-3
TGTGCCAGCAGCTTAAGGGGAGGGGTGGCAGATACGCAGTATTTT
CASSLRGGVADTQYF
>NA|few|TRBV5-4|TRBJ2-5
TGTGCCAGCAGCTTGGGACAGTTAGAGACCCAGTACTTC
CASSLGQLETQYF
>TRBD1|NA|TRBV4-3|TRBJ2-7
TGCGCCAGCAGCCAAGTTTTTGGACAGGGGATGTACGAGCAGTACTTC
CASSQVFGQGMYEQYF
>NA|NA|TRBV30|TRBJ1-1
TGTGCCTGGAGTGTACGACGGGACTGGGCTGAAGCTTTCTTT
CAWSVRRDWAEAFF
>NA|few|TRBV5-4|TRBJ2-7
TGTGCCAGCAGCCACGTGCGCGACTACGAGCAGTACTTC
CASSHVRDYEQYF
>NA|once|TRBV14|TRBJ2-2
TGTGCCAGCAGCCTCCGTCCGGGACCCACGACCACCGGGGAGCTGTTTTTT
CASSLRPGPTTTGELFF
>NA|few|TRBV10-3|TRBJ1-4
TGTGCCATCAGTGAGCTCGAGGAAAAACTGTTTTTT
CAISELEEKLFF
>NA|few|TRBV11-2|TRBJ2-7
TGTGCCAGCAGCTTAGGATCAGGCCTCTACGAGCAGTACTTC
CASSLGSGLYEQYF
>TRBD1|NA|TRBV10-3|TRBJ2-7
TGTGCCGCCTCCCCGGGACAGGGCTACGAGCAGTACTTC
CAASPGQGYEQYF
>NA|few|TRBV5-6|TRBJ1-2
TGTGCCAGCAGCTCCGGACAGCTCTATGGCTACACCTTC
CASSSGQLYGYTF
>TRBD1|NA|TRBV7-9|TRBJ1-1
TGTGCCAGCAGCCCAAATTTCGTCAGACAGGGGCCACGGAACACTGAAGCTTTCTTT
CASSPNFVRQGPRNTEAFF
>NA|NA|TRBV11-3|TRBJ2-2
TGTGCCAGCAGCTCCTGGCCGGGCGGGGAGCTGTTTTTT
CASSSWPGGELFF
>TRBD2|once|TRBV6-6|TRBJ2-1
TGTGCCAGCAGTTATGTAGCGGGGGGGGGTAGGGAGCAGTTCTTC
CASSYVAGGGREQFF
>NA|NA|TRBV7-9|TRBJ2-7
TGTGCCAGCAGCTTAGATTTCGGCAGGGACACCGAGGAGCAGTACTTC
CASSLDFGRDTEEQYF
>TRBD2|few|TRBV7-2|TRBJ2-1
TGTGCCAGCAGCTTTTCGGGACTAAGAAATGAGCAGTTCTTC
CASSFSGLRNEQFF
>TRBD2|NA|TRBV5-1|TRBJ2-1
TGCGCCAGCAGCTTGACCCCAACTAGCGGGAGCTATGAGCAGTTCTTC
CASSLTPTSGSYEQFF
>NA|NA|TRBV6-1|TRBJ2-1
TGTGCCAGCACCGGCGGAGGGCCCGAGCAGTTCTTC
CASTGGGPEQFF
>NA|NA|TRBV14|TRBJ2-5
TGTGCCAGCAGCATGAGATACCAAGAGACCCAGTACTTC
CASSMRYQETQYF
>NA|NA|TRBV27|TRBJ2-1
TGTGCCAGCAGTTCCGATTCCTACAATGAGCAGTTCTTC
CASSSDSYNEQFF
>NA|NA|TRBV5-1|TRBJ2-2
TGCGCCAGCAGCCCCCGGTCAAGAAACACCGGGGAGCTGTTTTTT
CASSPRSRNTGELFF
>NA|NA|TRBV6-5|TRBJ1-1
TGTGCCAGCAGTTACGGCAGGGTGGCGAACACTGAAGCTTTCTTT
CASSYGRVANTEAFF
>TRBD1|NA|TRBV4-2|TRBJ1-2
TGTGCCAGCAGCCACCAACAGGGGACGATCTTC
CASSHQQGTIF
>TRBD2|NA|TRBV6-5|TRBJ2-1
TGTGCCAGCAGCTCTCCGGGGGGATACAATGAGCAGTTCTTC
CASSSPGGYNEQFF
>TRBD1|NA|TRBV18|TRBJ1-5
TGTGCCAGCTCACCGGGGACAGGTGGTTATAGCAATCAGCCCCAGCATTTT
CASSPGTGGYSNQPQHF
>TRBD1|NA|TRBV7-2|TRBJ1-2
TGTGCCAGCAGCTCCTCGGACAGGTCTGCCGGCTACACCTTC
CASSSSDRSAGYTF
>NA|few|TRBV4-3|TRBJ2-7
TGCGCCAGCAGCCAAGATCTGGGGGGACAATACAACGAGCAGTACTTC
CASSQDLGGQYNEQYF
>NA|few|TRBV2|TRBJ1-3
TGTGCCAGCAGTGAAGAGGGGGACACCATATATTTT
CASSEEGDTIYF
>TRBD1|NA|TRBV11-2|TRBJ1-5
TGTGCCAGCAGCTTAGAATCGACAGGGTATAATCAGCCCCAGCATTTT
CASSLESTGYNQPQHF
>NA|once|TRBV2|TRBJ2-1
TGTGCCAGCACAGAGCAATTATATGATGAGCAGTTCTTC
CASTEQLYDEQFF
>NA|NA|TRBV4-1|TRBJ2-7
TGCGCCAGCAGCCAAGGGCAGAGCTCCTACGAGCAGTACTTC
CASSQGQSSYEQYF
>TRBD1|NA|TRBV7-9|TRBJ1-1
TGTGCCAGCAGCTTAAGGGGGACAGGTGAAGCTTTCTTT
CASSLRGTGEAFF
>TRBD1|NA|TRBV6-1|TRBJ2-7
TGTGCCAGCAGTGAGTGGGGACAGGGTAACGAGCAGTACTTC
CASSEWGQGNEQYF
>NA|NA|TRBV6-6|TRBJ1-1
TGTGCCAGCAGTTACTCAATAGAGTCAATGGACACTGAAGCTTTCTTT
CASSYSIESMDTEAFF
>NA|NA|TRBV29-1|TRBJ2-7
TGCAGCGTTGAGCTCACCTCCTTTTCGTACGAGCAGTACTTC
CSVELTSFSYEQYF
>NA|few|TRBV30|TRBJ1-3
TGTGCCTGGAGTATAGCTGGAAACACCATATATTTT
CAWSIAGNTIYF
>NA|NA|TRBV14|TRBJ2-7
TGTGCCAGCAGCCAAGATAGGGAATACGAGCAGTACTTC
CASSQDREYEQYF
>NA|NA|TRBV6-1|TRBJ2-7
TGTGCCAGCACTCCCCCGAACTCCCGTTACGAGCAGTACTTC
CASTPPNSRYEQYF
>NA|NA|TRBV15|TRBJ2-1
TGTGCCACCAGCAGACCCGGCGAGGGGCTCAATGAGCAGTTCTTC
CATSRPGEGLNEQFF
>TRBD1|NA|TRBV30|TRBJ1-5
TGTGCCTGGGCTGTCGACAGGGATCAGCCCCAGCATTTT
CAWAVDRDQPQHF
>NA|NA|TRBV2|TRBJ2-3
TGTGCCAGCAGGGGAAGCACAGATACGCAGTATTTT
CASRGSTDTQYF
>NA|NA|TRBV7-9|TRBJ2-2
TGTGCCAGCAGCTTAAATAGAAACACCGGGGAGCTGTTTTTT
CASSLNRNTGELFF
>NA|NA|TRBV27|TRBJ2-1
TGTGCCAGCAGTTTCGAGGGTCGGACCCCGATCTACAATGAGCAGTTCTTC
CASSFEGRTPIYNEQFF
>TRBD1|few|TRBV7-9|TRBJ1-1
TGTGCCAGCAGCTTAGTAATGGGACAGGGAGGAGAAGCTTTCTTT
CASSLVMGQGGEAFF
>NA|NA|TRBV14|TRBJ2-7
TGTGCCAGCAGCCAAGTTGGGGGTACAGCATCCGAGCAGTACTTC
CASSQVGGTASEQYF
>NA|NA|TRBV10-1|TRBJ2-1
TGCGCCAGCAGTGAGTTGGCTTCTTACAATGAGCAGTTCTTC
CASSELASYNEQFF
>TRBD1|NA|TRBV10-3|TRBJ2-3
TGTGCCATCAGTGATCGGGACAGCTTCACAGATACGCAGTATTTT
CAISDRDSFTDTQYF